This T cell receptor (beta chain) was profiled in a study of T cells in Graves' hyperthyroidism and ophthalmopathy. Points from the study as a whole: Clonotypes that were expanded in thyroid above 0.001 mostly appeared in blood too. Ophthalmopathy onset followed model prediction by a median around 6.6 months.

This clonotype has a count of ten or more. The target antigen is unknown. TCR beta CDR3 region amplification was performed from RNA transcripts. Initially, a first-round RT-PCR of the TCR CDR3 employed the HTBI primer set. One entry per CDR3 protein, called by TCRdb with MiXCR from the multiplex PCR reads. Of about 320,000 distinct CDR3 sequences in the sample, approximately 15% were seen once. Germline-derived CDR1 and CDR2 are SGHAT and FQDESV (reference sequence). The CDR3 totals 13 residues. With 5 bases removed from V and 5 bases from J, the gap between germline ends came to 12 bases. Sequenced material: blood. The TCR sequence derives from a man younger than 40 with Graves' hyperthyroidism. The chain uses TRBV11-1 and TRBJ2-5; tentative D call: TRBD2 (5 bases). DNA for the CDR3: TGTGCCAGCAGCCCAGGACTGAGGGAGACCCAGTACTTC. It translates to CASSPGLRETQYF.